The 12 T cell receptor beta chains reported below all come from one sample, sequenced in a study of response to subunit inactivated influenza vaccine. TCRdb processed the RT-PCR reads anew with MiXCR; each CDR3 protein has one entry. Of about 650,000 distinct CDR3 sequences in the sample, less than 15% are singletons; the top ten hold about 7.6%. Sequencing used PBMCs from blood, obtained less than 15 days before vaccination. All receptors derive from a man in his fifties who received an inactivated influenza vaccine.

A few counts support this clonotype. The chain has TRBV2 and TRBJ2-3; 9 bases agree with TRBD2. Germline loops: CDR1 SNHLY, CDR2 FYNNEI. The CDR3 is 16 residues long. J gave up 8 bases and V 3 bases, and 12 bases lay outside the gene matches. In DNA form, the CDR3 reads TGTGCCAGCAGTGAGAAAGCGGGAGGACTCCGCGGTACGCAGTATTTT. Translating gives CASSEKAGGLRGTQYF.

This clonotype was detected a few times. The rearrangement joins TRBV10-3 to TRBJ2-1; 10 bases are shared with TRBD1. V lost 8 bases to trimming and J lost 3 bases; unmatched junction nucleotides: 7. CDR1 is ENHRY and CDR2 is SYGVKD in the germline V gene. The CDR3 consists of 15 residues. The CDR3, as DNA: TGTGCCATCGGTAGACAGGGGGCAGGCTACAATGAGCAGTTCTTC. It codes for CAIGRQGAGYNEQFF.

The V and J genes are TRBV5-6 and TRBJ2-5; D not resolved. V was shortened by 0 bases and J by 0 bases, with 9 bases between the two germline ends. This CDR3 contains 15 residues. From germline, CDR1 is SGHDT and CDR2 YYEEEE. CDR3 sequence: CASSLEYGYQETQYF. The CDR3 coding sequence is TGTGCCAGCAGCTTGGAATACGGGTACCAAGAGACCCAGTACTTC.

There are a few counts of this clonotype. The V and J genes are TRBV7-8 and TRBJ1-5, with D perhaps TRBD1 (5 bases). CDR3 length: 15 residues. V lost 4 bases, J lost 1 base, and 11 bases lay in between. Germline values: CDR1 SGHVS, CDR2 FQNEAQ. The CDR3 region is CASSSIAGSNQPQHF. In nucleotides, the CDR3 is TGTGCCAGCAGCTCCATCGCAGGGAGCAATCAGCCCCAGCATTTT.

The rearrangement uses TRBV7-6 and TRBJ1-3; TRBD1 matches at 10 bases. Per germline, CDR1 SGHVS and CDR2 FNYEAQ. The V gene end was trimmed by 5 bases and the J gene end by 0 bases; junction bases not matched to a gene: 7. The CDR3 spans 17 residues. The CDR3 DNA follows: TGTGCCAGCAGCCCTAGACAGGGGGCCGACTCTGGAAACACCATATATTTT. It encodes CASSPRQGADSGNTIYF.

This clonotype was seen many times. The chain joins TRBV4-1 to TRBJ2-3, with D perhaps TRBD1 or TRBD2 (6 bases each). Germline CDR1 reads MGHRA; CDR2 reads YSYEKL. The CDR3 runs 16 residues. The V end was cut by 1 base, the J end by 4 bases, with 15 bases between. The CDR3 nucleotides are TGCGCCAGCAGCCAAGGGGAGTGGGGGGCATCAGATACGCAGTATTTT. This translates into CASSQGEWGASDTQYF.

V and J are TRBV12-3 or TRBV12-4 and TRBJ1-1, with TRBD1 matching over 10 bases. V was pared by 6 bases and J by 11 bases, with 9 bases of the junction left unmatched. The CDR3 contains 13 residues. The CDR3 protein is CASRGLTGGLAFF. The CDR3 coding sequence is TGTGCCAGCAGGGGGCTGACAGGGGGCTTGGCTTTCTTT.

The J gene is TRBJ2-7, the V gene TRBV5-5; 11 bases are a match to TRBD1. The V gene end was trimmed by 1 base and the J gene end by 5 bases; junction bases not matched to a gene: 5. The CDR3 contains 15 residues. The germline gives CDR1 SGHKS, CDR2 YYEKEE (reference sequence). CDR3 DNA: TGTGCCAGCAGCTTGCCTCGGACAGGGGGCAACGAGCAGTACTTC. This codes for CASSLPRTGGNEQYF. The complete variable domain, with remaining parts taken from reference TRBV5-5 and TRBJ2-7, reads DAGVTQSPTHLIKTRGQQVTLRCSPISGHKSVSWYQQVLGQGPQFIFQYYEKEERGRGNFPDRFSARQFPNYSSELNVNALLLGDSALYLCASSLPRTGGNEQYFGPGTRLTVT.

This clonotype has a single count. This sequence joins TRBV5-1 and TRBJ2-6; D is possibly TRBD2 (5 bases). Looked up from germline, CDR1 is SGHRS and CDR2 is YFSETQ. The germline V and J ends were trimmed by 4 bases and 3 bases, with 11 bases remaining between them. This CDR3 is 15 amino acids long. The CDR3 DNA follows: TGCGCCAGCAGCCCGCACCGGGGTGGGGCCAACGTCCTGACTTTC. Translated, it gives CASSPHRGGANVLTF.

This clonotype was observed a handful of times. The chain employs TRBV10-3 and TRBJ2-5; D might be TRBD1 (6 bases). The germline V and J ends were trimmed by 6 bases and 5 bases, with 13 bases remaining between them. CDR1 ENHRY and CDR2 SYGVKD come from the germline V gene. The CDR3 totals 13 residues. Written as DNA, the CDR3 is TGTGCCATCAGCTATACAGGGACGGAGACCCAGTACTTC. Translating it yields CAISYTGTETQYF.

This rearrangement joins TRBV11-2 to TRBJ2-2; D may correspond to TRBD1 or TRBD2 (5 bases each). This CDR3 comprises 14 residues. Germline V gene data show CDR1 as SGHAT and CDR2 as FQNNGV. V dropped 1 base and J dropped 4 bases, with 7 bases sitting between them. CDR3 in DNA: TGTGCCAGCAGCTTAGGGGACCTCACCGGGGAGCTGTTTTTT. Its protein is CASSLGDLTGELFF.

This clonotype was observed a handful of times. The chain is built from TRBV5-4 and TRBJ2-4; 10 nucleotides match TRBD1. This CDR3 contains 15 residues. V lost 0 bases and J lost 4; bases outside the gene matches: 1. Germline values: CDR1 SGHNT, CDR2 YYREEE (reference sequence). DNA of the CDR3: TGTGCCAGCAGCTTGGAGGGACAGGGGAAAAACATTCAGTACTTC. It encodes CASSLEGQGKNIQYF.